The T cell receptor (beta chain) under discussion was sequenced for a study of cytomegalovirus exposure and HLA in healthy donors. Study findings and constraints: Testing in vitro showed a few CMV-associated chains specific for CMV antigens.

A multiplex PCR was run with 60 Vbeta primers and 13 Jbeta primers. The data were produced by immunoSEQ multiplex PCR, yet TCRdb's version contains in-frame clones alone and is incomplete. Of 200,000 to 250,000 clones listed, just over 75% were seen once; the top ten hold approximately 2.6%. Details on this clone: Its antigen is currently unknown.

With 4 bases removed from V and 5 bases from J, the gap between germline ends came to 19 bases. CDR1 and CDR2 from the germline V gene are SGDLS and YYNGEE. The CDR3 extends over 16 amino acids. Source material: PBMCs. This chain links TRBV9 with TRBJ2-1; weak D call: TRBD2 (7 bases). The sequence was collected from a woman aged 55-69 years in good health and CMV-seropositive. CDR3: CASSPRGGGTHNEQFF. The CDR3 region has the DNA TGTGCCAGCAGCCCGCGAGGGGGGGGCACACACAATGAGCAGTTCTTC.